Listed below are T cell receptor beta chains from one sample, sequenced in a study of OX40 agonist ivuxolimab in advanced cancers. The repertoire was sequenced with immunoSEQ multiplex PCR; TCRdb's copy has only in-frame clones and lacks some. The sample lists tens of thousands of clones, 75% to 95% occurring once. The sequenced sample was CD4+ or CD8+ T cells sorted from blood, obtained in a trial of the OX40 agonist ivuxolimab. The origin of the receptors is an adult with an advanced solid tumor such as melanoma, head and neck, liver or kidney cancer. Each CDR3 is given with its conserved first and last residue. The order of the fields is CDR3 DNA, CDR3 protein, J gene, V gene, D gene, clone size. D genes are given only for firm matches. The size of a clone is reported for some rows only, either as once, few or many, or as a class for expanded clones.

CDR3nt: TGTGCCAGCAGAGGCGGGCGGGGAGCCTCCTACAATGAGCAGTTCTTC; CDR3aa: CASRGGRGASYNEQFF; j_gene: TRBJ2-1; v_gene: TRBV25-1; d_gene: .; abundance: .
CDR3nt: TGTGCCAGTAGTAACACAGATACGCAGTATTTT; CDR3aa: CASSNTDTQYF; j_gene: TRBJ2-3; v_gene: TRBV19; d_gene: .; abundance: .
CDR3nt: TGTGCTAGTGGTTCCGGCTTCAATCAGCCCCAGCATTTT; CDR3aa: CASGSGFNQPQHF; j_gene: TRBJ1-5; v_gene: TRBV12-5; d_gene: .; abundance: .
CDR3nt: TGTGCCTGGAGTCCCTTTGGGGAGACCCAGTACTTC; CDR3aa: CAWSPFGETQYF; j_gene: TRBJ2-5; v_gene: TRBV30; d_gene: .; abundance: .
CDR3nt: TGCGCCAGCAGCGGGGGACTAGCGGGAGTGTGGAATGAGCAGTTCTTC; CDR3aa: CASSGGLAGVWNEQFF; j_gene: TRBJ2-1; v_gene: TRBV5-1; d_gene: TRBD2; abundance: .
CDR3nt: TGTGCCAGCAGCCTGAACACCGGGGAGCTGTTTTTT; CDR3aa: CASSLNTGELFF; j_gene: TRBJ2-2; v_gene: TRBV11-2; d_gene: .; abundance: .
CDR3nt: TGTGCCAGCAGTCCTATTTGGACAGGCAATCAGCCCCAGCATTTT; CDR3aa: CASSPIWTGNQPQHF; j_gene: TRBJ1-5; v_gene: TRBV27; d_gene: .; abundance: .
CDR3nt: TGTGCCTGGGAGTGGGGGGAAAACCACTATGGCTACACCTTC; CDR3aa: CAWEWGENHYGYTF; j_gene: TRBJ1-2; v_gene: TRBV30; d_gene: .; abundance: .
CDR3nt: TGTGCCACCAGCAGAGAATTCGCCGACACTTCGGGGGAGCTGTTTTTT; CDR3aa: CATSREFADTSGELFF; j_gene: TRBJ2-2; v_gene: TRBV15; d_gene: .; abundance: .
CDR3nt: TGTGCCAGCAGCAAGCCGGGACAGGGCTTCAACACCATATATTTT; CDR3aa: CASSKPGQGFNTIYF; j_gene: TRBJ1-3; v_gene: TRBV21-1; d_gene: .; abundance: .
CDR3nt: TGTGCCAGCAGCTTGACGGAGAGTGAAGCTTTCTTT; CDR3aa: CASSLTESEAFF; j_gene: TRBJ1-1; v_gene: TRBV7-2; d_gene: .; abundance: .
CDR3nt: TGTGCCAGCAGCGTAGGAGACAAACAAATAGGGGAGGGTGAGCAGTTCTTC; CDR3aa: CASSVGDKQIGEGEQFF; j_gene: TRBJ2-1; v_gene: TRBV9; d_gene: TRBD2; abundance: .
CDR3nt: TGCGCCAGCAGCTTGGAGACAGGGCTCCACTACGAGCAGTACTTC; CDR3aa: CASSLETGLHYEQYF; j_gene: TRBJ2-7; v_gene: TRBV5-1; d_gene: TRBD1; abundance: .
CDR3nt: TGTGCCTGGAGTGTACCCGGGACCTACACAGATACGCAGTATTTT; CDR3aa: CAWSVPGTYTDTQYF; j_gene: TRBJ2-3; v_gene: TRBV30; d_gene: .; abundance: .
CDR3nt: TGTGCCAGCAGCTTAAGGGGCCCGAACACCGGGGAGCTGTTTTTT; CDR3aa: CASSLRGPNTGELFF; j_gene: TRBJ2-2; v_gene: TRBV7-8; d_gene: .; abundance: .
CDR3nt: TGTGCCAGCAGCTTCACAGCCTACGAGCAGTACTTC; CDR3aa: CASSFTAYEQYF; j_gene: TRBJ2-7; v_gene: TRBV11-2; d_gene: .; abundance: .
CDR3nt: TGTGCCAGCAGTTTAGGGGGGTGGGAGGATGGCTACACCTTC; CDR3aa: CASSLGGWEDGYTF; j_gene: TRBJ1-2; v_gene: TRBV28; d_gene: .; abundance: .
CDR3nt: TGTGCCACCAGGAAAACAGGGGGCGAGTATGGCTACACCTTC; CDR3aa: CATRKTGGEYGYTF; j_gene: TRBJ1-2; v_gene: TRBV15; d_gene: TRBD1; abundance: .
CDR3nt: TGTGCCAGCAGTTTAATAGGGGATAGCAATCAGCCCCAGCATTTT; CDR3aa: CASSLIGDSNQPQHF; j_gene: TRBJ1-5; v_gene: TRBV28; d_gene: .; abundance: few
CDR3nt: TGTGCCAGCAGCCTGGAGAGTCGGGGGGAGCTGTTTTTT; CDR3aa: CASSLESRGELFF; j_gene: TRBJ2-2; v_gene: TRBV5-4; d_gene: .; abundance: .
CDR3nt: TGTGCCAGCAGTTACCTGGGACAGGACACAGATACGCAGTATTTT; CDR3aa: CASSYLGQDTDTQYF; j_gene: TRBJ2-3; v_gene: TRBV6-6; d_gene: TRBD1; abundance: .
CDR3nt: TGTGCCAGCAGCTCCCTAGCGGGGATGGATACGCAGTATTTT; CDR3aa: CASSSLAGMDTQYF; j_gene: TRBJ2-3; v_gene: TRBV9; d_gene: TRBD2; abundance: .
CDR3nt: TGTGCCAGCTCTTGGGGCCTGAGTGGAAACATTCAGTACTTC; CDR3aa: CASSWGLSGNIQYF; j_gene: TRBJ2-4; v_gene: TRBV25-1; d_gene: .; abundance: .
CDR3nt: TGTGCCAGTGGGGTCACAGATACGCAGTATTTT; CDR3aa: CASGVTDTQYF; j_gene: TRBJ2-3; v_gene: TRBV7-9; d_gene: .; abundance: .
CDR3nt: TGTGCCAGCAGTTTGGGGACGCATGAGCAGTTCTTC; CDR3aa: CASSLGTHEQFF; j_gene: TRBJ2-1; v_gene: TRBV28; d_gene: .; abundance: once
CDR3nt: TGTGCCAGCAGTTTATATGGGACCGTACCGAATACGCAGTATTTT; CDR3aa: CASSLYGTVPNTQYF; j_gene: TRBJ2-3; v_gene: TRBV28; d_gene: .; abundance: once
CDR3nt: TGTGCCAGCAGCGTAGGAGGCGGGAGAGGTAATGAGCAGTTCTTC; CDR3aa: CASSVGGGRGNEQFF; j_gene: TRBJ2-1; v_gene: TRBV9; d_gene: TRBD2; abundance: .
CDR3nt: TGTGCCAGCAGCCAACTAATCGGGGGCGCCGGCTATGGCTACACCTTC; CDR3aa: CASSQLIGGAGYGYTF; j_gene: TRBJ1-2; v_gene: TRBV4-2; d_gene: .; abundance: .
CDR3nt: TGTGCCAGCAGGGATCAGGGCCGCAATCAGCCCCAGCATTTT; CDR3aa: CASRDQGRNQPQHF; j_gene: TRBJ1-5; v_gene: TRBV2; d_gene: .; abundance: .
CDR3nt: TGTGCCAGCAGCTTAGGTGTCTACGAGCAGTACTTC; CDR3aa: CASSLGVYEQYF; j_gene: TRBJ2-7; v_gene: TRBV7-9; d_gene: .; abundance: .
CDR3nt: TGTGCCAGCAGCTACTCCACAGGGTACCCGGGACTAGCGGGTTACAATGAGCAGTTCTTC; CDR3aa: CASSYSTGYPGLAGYNEQFF; j_gene: TRBJ2-1; v_gene: TRBV13; d_gene: TRBD2; abundance: .
CDR3nt: TGTGCCAGCAGCTACCTAGCGGGGGGTAGTACAGATACGCAGTATTTT; CDR3aa: CASSYLAGGSTDTQYF; j_gene: TRBJ2-3; v_gene: TRBV7-8; d_gene: TRBD2; abundance: .
CDR3nt: TGTGCCTGGAGTGTGACAGGACACAATGAGCAGTTCTTC; CDR3aa: CAWSVTGHNEQFF; j_gene: TRBJ2-1; v_gene: TRBV30; d_gene: .; abundance: .
CDR3nt: TGTGTTTCGGGGTATAGCAATCAGCCCCAGCATTTT; CDR3aa: CVSGYSNQPQHF; j_gene: TRBJ1-5; v_gene: TRBV6-6; d_gene: .; abundance: .
CDR3nt: TGTGCCTGGAGTCACAGGGGCACTGAAGCTTTCTTT; CDR3aa: CAWSHRGTEAFF; j_gene: TRBJ1-1; v_gene: TRBV30; d_gene: TRBD1; abundance: few
CDR3nt: TGTGCCAGCAGTTGGGACAGTGCGACTGAAGCTTTCTTT; CDR3aa: CASSWDSATEAFF; j_gene: TRBJ1-1; v_gene: TRBV28; d_gene: TRBD1; abundance: .
CDR3nt: TGTGCCAGCAGTTACTCGGGCGGCGTTTCGTATGGCTACACCTTC; CDR3aa: CASSYSGGVSYGYTF; j_gene: TRBJ1-2; v_gene: TRBV6-9; d_gene: .; abundance: .
CDR3nt: TGCGCCAGCAGCCAAGAATTGGGGGGTCTTAGAAACACCATATATTTT; CDR3aa: CASSQELGGLRNTIYF; j_gene: TRBJ1-3; v_gene: TRBV4-3; d_gene: .; abundance: .
CDR3nt: TGTGCCAGCAGTTTAATAGCGGGGGGGTCCTACGAGCAGTACTTC; CDR3aa: CASSLIAGGSYEQYF; j_gene: TRBJ2-7; v_gene: TRBV27; d_gene: TRBD2; abundance: .
CDR3nt: TGTGCCAGCAGCCCCCTCCAAACAGATACGCAGTATTTT; CDR3aa: CASSPLQTDTQYF; j_gene: TRBJ2-3; v_gene: TRBV9; d_gene: .; abundance: .
CDR3nt: TGTGCCTGGAGTGTTACTAGCGGAGCTTACAATGAGCAGTTCTTC; CDR3aa: CAWSVTSGAYNEQFF; j_gene: TRBJ2-1; v_gene: TRBV30; d_gene: TRBD2; abundance: .
CDR3nt: TGTGCCAGCAGCGTATGGGACAGGGTCCCCTACAATGAGCAGTTCTTC; CDR3aa: CASSVWDRVPYNEQFF; j_gene: TRBJ2-1; v_gene: TRBV9; d_gene: TRBD1; abundance: .
CDR3nt: TGCGCCAGCAGCTTGCAAAAAGGCAGGGGTTATGGCTACACCTTC; CDR3aa: CASSLQKGRGYGYTF; j_gene: TRBJ1-2; v_gene: TRBV5-1; d_gene: .; abundance: .
CDR3nt: TGTGCCAGCAGCCCGAGAGGAGGGAGCGGCTACAATGAGCAGTTCTTC; CDR3aa: CASSPRGGSGYNEQFF; j_gene: TRBJ2-1; v_gene: TRBV7-3; d_gene: .; abundance: few
CDR3nt: TGTGCCAGCAGTTATTTTGCTAGCGGGAGGGCAATTGAGCAGTTCTTC; CDR3aa: CASSYFASGRAIEQFF; j_gene: TRBJ2-1; v_gene: TRBV6-6; d_gene: TRBD2; abundance: .
CDR3nt: TGTGCCAGCACCCTGACCCCAGATACGCAGTATTTT; CDR3aa: CASTLTPDTQYF; j_gene: TRBJ2-3; v_gene: TRBV11-2; d_gene: .; abundance: .
CDR3nt: TGTGCCAGCAGTGAATTTCTGGACAGGGGGTGGGAGCAGTTCTTC; CDR3aa: CASSEFLDRGWEQFF; j_gene: TRBJ2-1; v_gene: TRBV6-1; d_gene: TRBD1; abundance: .
CDR3nt: TGTGCCAGCAGCGTAACGGGAACGGGAAATCAGCCCCAGCATTTT; CDR3aa: CASSVTGTGNQPQHF; j_gene: TRBJ1-5; v_gene: TRBV9; d_gene: .; abundance: .
CDR3nt: TGTGCCTGGGCCCCGGGAGGGGTCCGCGATGAGCAGTTCTTC; CDR3aa: CAWAPGGVRDEQFF; j_gene: TRBJ2-1; v_gene: TRBV30; d_gene: TRBD2; abundance: once